This T cell receptor (beta chain) is from a study of T cell responses to AZD1222 COVID-19 vaccine. Second doses that came at about 4 or about 12 weeks were put together. Study-wide results and caveats: Variant regions that are unmutated are reportedly the target of nearly half of spike-specific TCRs. With two AZD1222 doses given, Spike-specific TCR breadth and depth both rose. Clonal diversity was possibly underestimated, and the donors were mostly white British, with more females.

About this clone itself: Its antigen is unknown.

From germline, CDR1 is WNHNN and CDR2 SYGVQD (reference sequence). The CDR3 contains 13 residues. The V gene end was trimmed by 6 bases and the J gene end by 3 bases; junction bases not matched to a gene: 4. Repertoires were generated with immunoSEQ multiplex PCR, while TCRdb's copy carries only in-frame clones and drops some. Found here are some 200,000 clones, approximately 91% of them singletons; the top ten hold roughly 3.5%. The chain couples TRBV10-1 to TRBJ1-1, with 7 bases identical to TRBD1. The TCR sequence derives from an adult who received the AZD1222 COVID-19 vaccine. The material sequenced was peripheral blood, taken 28 days after the second AZD1222 dose. CDR3 in DNA: TGCGCCAGCAGACGGGACAGTTACACTGAAGCTTTCTTT. Protein sequence: CASRRDSYTEAFF.